This T cell receptor beta chain was sequenced during a study of T cell changes during pregnancy in multiple sclerosis. The CDR3 contains 17 residues. The V gene's germline CDR1 is LGHNA and CDR2 YSLEER. The V end was cut by 0 bases, the J end by 0 bases, with 13 bases between. Profiled with immunoSEQ multiplex PCR; TCRdb holds only in-frame clones, not every one. Of 22,000 or so clones detected, 90% to 95% appear once; the ten largest clones hold over 6%. The source was CD8+ T cells from peripheral blood mononuclear cells, collected in the third trimester of pregnancy. This rearrangement joins TRBV4-3 to TRBJ2-3, with unresolved D. This receptor was identified in a female donor with multiple sclerosis, enrolled in a pregnancy study. CDR3 coding DNA: TGCGCCAGCAGCCAAGATACGGCGGCCGCTAGCACAGATACGCAGTATTTT. Translation: CASSQDTAAASTDTQYF.